The 21 T cell receptor beta chains given below trace back to one sample, sequenced in a study of response to subunit inactivated influenza vaccine. TCRdb reprocessed the RT-PCR reads via MiXCR and lists one record per CDR3 protein. The table has fewer than 650,000 distinct CDR3 sequences, about an eighth seen once. Material: PBMCs from blood, obtained more than 35 days after vaccination. Receptors originate from a man aged 45-65 years who received an inactivated influenza vaccine.

The V gene is TRBV30, the J gene TRBJ2-5; D tentatively fits TRBD1 or TRBD2 (5 bases each). V lost 2 bases and J 0 bases, leaving 13 bases between the germline ends. The germline CDR1 and CDR2 sequences are GTSNPN and SVGIG (reference sequence). The length of the CDR3 is 15 residues. The CDR3 is CAWSWSRGYQETQYF. For the CDR3, the DNA is TGTGCCTGGAGTTGGTCGAGGGGTTACCAAGAGACCCAGTACTTC. Using reference TRBV30 and TRBJ2-5 for the parts outside the CDR3, the full variable domain is SQTIHQWPATLVQPVGSPLSLECTVEGTSNPNLYWYRQAAGRGLQLLFYSVGIGQISSEVPQNLSASRPQDRQFILSSKKLLLSDSGFYLCAWSWSRGYQETQYFGPGTRLLVL.

This clonotype has only a few counts. The chain joins TRBV4-2 to TRBJ1-3; D ambiguous. Germline V CDR1 and CDR2: LGHNA, YNFKEQ. Trimming removed 1 base at V and 2 bases at J, with 6 bases between. This CDR3 has 14 residues. CDR3 sequence reads: CASSQARAGNTIYF. DNA for the CDR3: TGTGCCAGCAGCCAAGCAAGGGCTGGAAACACCATATATTTT.

As regards this clonotype: An end of the junction differs from the germline gene, which may be a read error. The CDR3 here is CASSLGDKTGVLFF. The CDR3, as DNA: TGTGCCAGCAGCTTAGGTGATAAGACAGGGGTGCTGTTTTTT. The chain links TRBV7-7 to TRBJ2-2, with 8 bases aligning to TRBD1. The length of the CDR3 is 14 residues. CDR1 and CDR2 from the germline V gene are SSHAT and FNYEAQ (reference sequence).

V usage is TRBV5-1 and J usage is TRBJ1-4; D is ambiguous. The CDR3 is made up of 16 amino acids. The ends were cut back, 0 bases at V and 8 bases at J, with 17 bases in the middle. Germline V gives CDR1 SGHRS, CDR2 YFSETQ. CDR3 nucleotides: TGCGCCAGCAGCTTGGTACCGGACCCTCCTCGGGAAAAACTGTTTTTT. As protein: CASSLVPDPPREKLFF.

A note on this clonotype: One junction end does not reproduce the germline sequence, and a read error may be involved. The J gene is TRBJ1-2, the V gene TRBV12-3 or TRBV12-4; tentatively, D is TRBD1 (6 bases). This CDR3 has 12 residues. CDR3 in amino acids: CASSRQGPYFAF. The CDR3 nucleotides are TGTGCCAGCAGTCGTCAGGGGCCCTACTTCGCCTTC.

In this sample, this clonotype turned up many times. CDR3 amino acids: CSARDLAGGGNTGELFF. As DNA, the CDR3 is TGCAGTGCTAGAGATCTTGCAGGGGGAGGAAACACCGGGGAGCTGTTTTTT. The chain employs TRBV20-1 and TRBJ2-2; a possible D gene is TRBD1 (7 bases). The CDR3 totals 17 residues. The V gene's germline CDR1 is DFQATT and CDR2 SNEGSKA (reference sequence). Trimming took off 0 bases at V and 2 bases at J, with 16 bases between the two ends.

The chain couples TRBV2 to TRBJ2-5, with D possibly being TRBD1 (6 bases). CDR3 length: 15 amino acids. Trimming removed 6 bases at V and 4 bases at J, with 18 bases between. Germline-derived CDR1 and CDR2 are SNHLY and FYNNEI. CDR3 sequence reads: CASRLRTGSGETQYF. The CDR3 nucleotides read TGTGCCAGCAGACTTAGAACAGGGTCAGGAGAGACCCAGTACTTC.

This clonotype was counted at least ten times. The chain has TRBV20-1 and TRBJ1-1; perhaps TRBD1 as D (5 bases). The CDR3 is made up of 16 amino acids. Germline V gene data show CDR1 as DFQATT and CDR2 as SNEGSKA (reference sequence). Trimming took 0 bases from V and 0 from J, leaving 14 bases between them. In nucleotides, the CDR3 is TGCAGTGCTAGAGATTCCCGGCCAGGGATGAACACTGAAGCTTTCTTT. The encoded protein is CSARDSRPGMNTEAFF.

This clonotype was observed a handful of times. J is TRBJ1-4 and V is TRBV7-9; no clear D. The CDR3 totals 15 residues. V lost 0 bases and J 3 bases, leaving 8 bases between the germline ends. The germline CDR1 and CDR2 sequences are SEHNR and FQNEAQ (reference sequence). The CDR3 region is CASSLAVTSNEKLFF. The CDR3 DNA is TGTGCCAGCAGCTTAGCGGTCACTTCTAATGAAAAACTGTTTTTT.

About this clonotype: The junction shows a germline mismatch at one end, possibly a read error. The chain recombines TRBV7-2 with TRBJ1-2; D is possibly TRBD1 (5 bases). Germline V gene sequence: CDR1 SGHTA, CDR2 FQGNSA. The CDR3 covers 12 residues. The CDR3 region is CASSLGMGRLFF. The CDR3 DNA is TGTGCCAGCAGCTTAGGTATGGGACGTCTTTTCTTC.

The CDR3 sequence: CASSPLSSYNEQFF. The CDR3, as DNA: TGTGCCAGCAGTCCCTTAAGCTCCTACAATGAGCAGTTCTTC. The V and J genes are TRBV6-1 and TRBJ2-1, with D uncertain. The CDR3 totals 14 residues. V was shortened by 5 bases and J by 0 bases, with 8 bases between the two germline ends. CDR1 is MNHNS, CDR2 SASEGT, per germline.

This clonotype was observed many times. This chain's CDR3 is CASTEGLAQFNEQFF. The CDR3 nucleotides read TGTGCCAGCACCGAGGGACTAGCGCAATTCAATGAGCAGTTCTTC. J is TRBJ2-1 and V is TRBV12-3 or TRBV12-4; 10 bases are a match to TRBD2. The CDR3 sequence is 15 residues long. The V gene end was trimmed by 7 bases and the J gene end by 6 bases; junction bases not matched to a gene: 9.

This clonotype was recorded a few times. This chain connects TRBV5-6 to TRBJ2-1; 15 nucleotides agree with TRBD2. V shed 0 bases and J 2 bases; nucleotides not matched to a gene: 9. CDR1 is SGHDT and CDR2 is YYEEEE in the germline V gene. The CDR3 spans 20 residues. This CDR3 reads CASSLGPGTSGRSPYNEQFF. The CDR3 DNA follows: TGTGCCAGCAGCTTGGGCCCTGGGACTAGCGGGAGGAGTCCCTACAATGAGCAGTTCTTC.

The J gene is TRBJ2-3, the V gene TRBV5-6; D perhaps matches TRBD2 (6 bases). CDR3 length equals 16 residues. Germline CDR1 SGHDT, CDR2 YYEEEE. Deletions cut 3 bases from V and 1 base from J, with 15 bases between. CDR3 DNA: TGTGCCAGCAGCTCCGACCCTGGCGGGGGCACAGATACGCAGTATTTT. Amino acid sequence: CASSSDPGGGTDTQYF.

This clonotype was found many times. The rearrangement links TRBV27 to TRBJ2-5; D possibly uses TRBD1 or TRBD2 (7 bases each). Between the trimmed V and J ends, which lost 3 bases and 5 bases, there was a span of 13 bases. The CDR3 runs to 14 residues. Germline values: CDR1 MNHEY, CDR2 SMNVEV (reference sequence). The DNA of the CDR3 is TGTGCCAGCAGTTTTCAGGGGGGGGGCGAGACCCAGTACTTC. Residues: CASSFQGGGETQYF.

The genes are TRBV5-1 and TRBJ2-7; 10 bases match TRBD1. Losses at the gene ends were 4 bases for V and 7 bases for J; bases not matched to a gene: 8. The CDR3 is 14 residues long. CDR1 and CDR2 (germline): SGHRS, YFSETQ. CDR3 DNA: TGCGCCAGCAGCCTTGGACAGGGGGTCGAGGAGCAGTACTTC. Translating gives CASSLGQGVEEQYF.

The chain links TRBV12-3 or TRBV12-4 to TRBJ1-1; D possibly corresponds to TRBD1 (5 bases). The CDR3 runs 14 residues. V shed 6 bases and J shed 5 bases, with 16 bases lying between them. CDR3 region: CASRIGTGRTEAFF. The CDR3 region has the DNA TGTGCCAGCAGGATAGGGACTGGGAGGACTGAAGCTTTCTTT.

This clonotype was counted a few times. The V call is TRBV7-9, the J call TRBJ2-2; D gene unclear. Trimming removed 4 bases from V and 6 bases from J, with 9 bases in between. Germline V gene lookup returns CDR1 SEHNR and CDR2 FQNEAQ (reference sequence). The CDR3 extends over 13 amino acids. CDR3 nucleotides: TGTGCCAGCAGCTCGTCTGGCTCCGGGGAGCTGTTTTTT. Its protein is CASSSSGSGELFF.

The chain uses TRBV11-2 and TRBJ2-1; D unclear. The CDR3 loop spans 14 amino acids. Germline V lookup: CDR1 SGHAT, CDR2 FQNNGV. The V end lost 3 bases, the J end lost 2 bases, and 8 bases lay between the germline ends. The CDR3 is CASSFFLAYNEQFF. The CDR3 bases are TGTGCCAGCAGCTTCTTTTTGGCCTACAATGAGCAGTTCTTC.

J is TRBJ2-1 and V is TRBV11-2, with 7 bases lining up with TRBD1. The ends lost 11 bases at V and 10 bases at J; junction bases unmatched: 38. The CDR3 extends over 21 amino acids. Germline assignment: CDR1 SGHAT and CDR2 FQNNGV. This CDR3 is CACGARPKWLWSTGFLAEQFF. The CDR3 region has the DNA TGTGCCTGTGGCGCCCGACCAAAATGGCTGTGGTCGACAGGGTTTCTCGCCGAGCAGTTCTTC.

There are a few counts of this clonotype. The J gene is TRBJ2-2, the V gene TRBV12-3 or TRBV12-4; TRBD1 is a possible D gene (6 bases). Trimming removed 2 bases from V and 1 base from J, with 8 bases in between. The CDR3 contains 15 residues. As DNA, the CDR3 is TGTGCCAGCAGTTTACCCAGGGGGAACACCGGGGAGCTGTTTTTT. It encodes CASSLPRGNTGELFF.